In its sample, the clone carrying this T cell receptor (beta chain) was seen a few times. The target antigen is unknown. TCRdb re-called the RT-PCR reads with MiXCR, one entry per CDR3 protein. The table includes hundreds of thousands of distinct CDR3 sequences, around 13% detected once. The CDR3 sequence is 15 residues long. This specimen comes from a study of response to subunit inactivated influenza vaccine. Study-wide points: After each seasonal influenza vaccination, few new T cells are recruited, the authors suggested.

The receptor comes from a man between 50 and 59 years old who received an inactivated influenza vaccine. The source was PBMCs from blood, collected around two weeks before vaccination. The chain employs TRBV21-1 and TRBJ1-3; the D call in the table, TRBD1, was not verified against the DNA. TRBV21-1 constitutes a pseudogene. CDR3 loop: CASQGQGSSGNTIYF. Here the CDR3 DNA reads TGTGCCAGCCAGGGACAGGGGAGTTCGGGAAACACCATATATTTT.